A single sample is the source of the 27 T cell receptor beta chains below, sequenced in a study of blood T cell repertoires in COVID-19. The assay was immunoSEQ multiplex PCR, and TCRdb's table has in-frame clones only and misses some. The sample has about 83,000 clones, about nine tenths seen once. Input material: peripheral blood. These receptors all stem from a woman between 45 and 65 years old with active or convalescent COVID-19.

The CDR3 DNA reads TGTGCCAGCAGCCATAAGGGGATCCCTGAAGCTTTCTTT. It yields the protein CASSHKGIPEAFF. V is TRBV5-4 and J is TRBJ1-1, with D perhaps TRBD1 (5 bases). V gave up 4 bases and J gave up 6 bases, with 13 bases separating them. The CDR3 has 13 amino acids. Germline assignment: CDR1 SGHNT and CDR2 YYREEE (reference sequence).

The chain carries TRBV5-8 and TRBJ1-5; no firm D call. V was pared by 5 bases and J by 4 bases, with 7 bases between. This CDR3 spans 12 amino acids. Germline CDR1 and CDR2: SGHTS and YDEGEE. CDR3 sequence: CASRRGNQPQHF. CDR3 DNA: TGTGCCAGCAGGCGAGGGAATCAGCCCCAGCATTTT.

The gene calls are TRBV19 and TRBJ2-5, with TRBD2 identical over 13 bases. This CDR3 contains 17 residues. CDR1 is LNHDA and CDR2 is SQIVND in the germline V gene (reference sequence). V dropped 3 bases and J dropped 1; count of bases not matched to a gene: 5. CDR3 in amino acids: CASSMTSGGKIQETQYF. Here the CDR3 DNA reads TGTGCCAGTAGTATGACTAGCGGGGGGAAGATCCAAGAGACCCAGTACTTC. Full variable domain (outside the CDR3, taken from reference TRBV19 and TRBJ2-5): DGGITQSPKYLFRKEGQNVTLSCEQNLNHDAMYWYRQDPGQGLRLIYYSQIVNDFQKGDIAEGYSVSREKKESFPLTVTSAQKNPTAFYLCASSMTSGGKIQETQYFGPGTRLLVL.

The chain has TRBV3-1 (or the pseudogene TRBV3-2) and TRBJ1-6, with D possibly TRBD1 on 5 matching bases. V dropped 6 bases and J dropped 8 bases, with 11 bases sitting between them. This CDR3 has 13 amino acids. Germline V lookup: CDR1 LGHDT, CDR2 YNNKEL (reference sequence). CDR3 sequence reads: CASSEQADSPLHF. The CDR3 nucleotides are TGTGCCAGCAGTGAACAGGCGGATTCACCCCTCCACTTT.

This sequence joins TRBV11-1 and TRBJ1-6, with unresolved D. This CDR3 is built from 16 residues. Trimming took 2 bases from V and 7 from J, leaving 15 bases between them. Germline loops: CDR1 SGHAT, CDR2 FQDESV (reference sequence). The CDR3 DNA is TGTGCCAGCAGCTTAAATTCAGGAATTGTCAATTCACCCCTCCACTTT. It is translated as CASSLNSGIVNSPLHF.

The chain is built from TRBV6-6 and TRBJ2-5; possible D gene TRBD1, 6 bases. The germline CDR1 and CDR2 sequences are MNHNY and SVGAGI (reference sequence). The CDR3 is 13 amino acids. V gave up 9 bases and J gave up 4 bases, with 15 bases separating them. The CDR3 nucleotides are TGTGCCAGTGGACCCCAGGGGTCAGAGACCCAGTACTTC. This codes for CASGPQGSETQYF.

The genes are TRBV7-2 and TRBJ2-5, with 7 bases aligning to TRBD2. Trimming at V came to 1 base and at J to 9 bases, leaving 11 bases not matched to a gene. Germline lookup yields CDR1 SGHTA and CDR2 FQGNSA. The CDR3 is 15 residues long. The CDR3 protein is CASSLGLSGYLAQYF. DNA of the CDR3: TGTGCCAGCAGCTTAGGTCTTAGCGGGTATCTGGCCCAGTACTTC.

The J gene is TRBJ1-2, the V gene TRBV10-3, with D uncertain. The CDR3 is 14 amino acids. V lost 0 bases to trimming and J lost 10 bases, with 15 bases between them. CDR1 is ENHRY, CDR2 SYGVKD, per germline. The CDR3 sequence: CAISESLGRRDYTF. Written as DNA, the CDR3 is TGTGCCATCAGTGAGTCACTCGGCAGGCGAGACTACACCTTC.

The chain links TRBV6-2 or TRBV6-3 to TRBJ2-7; 11 bases are a match to TRBD2. Germline assignment: CDR1 MNHEY and CDR2 SVGEGT. The V segment lost 5 bases and the J segment 7 bases; nucleotides outside the gene matches: 10. This CDR3 is 15 amino acids long. The CDR3 nucleotides read TGTGCCAGCAGTCGCCCGGCTAGCGGGGGGCGGGAGCAGTACTTC. Amino acid sequence: CASSRPASGGREQYF.

The chain employs TRBV5-1 and TRBJ1-2; 9 bases match TRBD1. This CDR3 spans 14 amino acids. CDR1 is SGHRS, CDR2 YFSETQ, per germline. Trimming removed 4 bases from V and 8 bases from J; junction bases left unmatched: 9. The CDR3: CASSPRTGDGGYTF. CDR3 coding DNA: TGCGCCAGCAGCCCTAGGACAGGGGACGGCGGCTACACCTTC.

The rearrangement links TRBV18 to TRBJ1-1, with D perhaps matching TRBD1 (5 bases). The germline CDR1 and CDR2 sequences are KGHSH and LQKENI. The V end lost 4 bases, the J end lost 1 base, and 13 bases lay between the germline ends. CDR3 length equals 15 residues. The CDR3 sequence: CASSQGRGGNTEAFF. The CDR3 DNA is TGTGCCAGCTCACAGGGCCGGGGGGGGAACACTGAAGCTTTCTTT.

The rearrangement links TRBV6-5 to TRBJ1-4; TRBD1 matches at 7 bases. The CDR3 covers 13 residues. CDR1 and CDR2 from the germline V gene are MNHEY and SVGAGI. The junction had 3 bases not matched to a gene; V was cut back by 3 bases and J by 8 bases. CDR3 region: CASSYVGGEKLFF. The CDR3 nucleotides are TGTGCCAGCAGTTATGTAGGGGGCGAAAAACTGTTTTTT.

This chain joins TRBV6-1 and TRBJ2-3; 7 bases are a match to TRBD1. CDR3 size: 15 residues. Germline CDR1 MNHNS, CDR2 SASEGT. V trimming: 2 bases; J trimming: 1 base; junction bases outside the gene matches: 3. CDR3 protein: CASSEWDRGTDTQYF. In DNA form, the CDR3 reads TGTGCCAGCAGTGAATGGGACAGAGGCACAGATACGCAGTATTTT.

The chain uses TRBV7-9 and TRBJ1-6, with a tentative D call TRBD1 (6 bases). The ends were cut back, 5 bases at V and 6 bases at J, with 20 bases in the middle. Germline V gene lookup returns CDR1 SEHNR and CDR2 FQNEAQ (reference sequence). The CDR3 consists of 17 residues. The CDR3 spells CASSRQAGMIGNSPLHF. Here the CDR3 DNA reads TGTGCCAGCAGCCGACAGGCAGGGATGATAGGTAATTCACCCCTCCACTTT.

This chain joins TRBV24-1 and TRBJ1-2; 7 nucleotides match TRBD1. Germline loops: CDR1 KGHDR, CDR2 SFDVKD. The CDR3 totals 14 residues. V shed 4 bases, J shed 7 bases, and the junction held 8 bases outside the gene matches. This CDR3 is CATSDGNRGSGYTF. CDR3 sequence (DNA): TGTGCCACCAGTGACGGTAACAGGGGATCTGGCTACACCTTC.

This chain links TRBV9 with TRBJ1-2; tentative D call: TRBD1 (6 bases). Germline CDR1 reads SGDLS; CDR2 reads YYNGEE. The CDR3 covers 12 residues. V shed 3 bases and J shed 4 bases, with 7 bases lying between them. CDR3 region: CASSATGYGYTF. The CDR3 DNA reads TGTGCCAGCAGCGCGACAGGCTATGGCTACACCTTC.

The chain carries TRBV5-1 and TRBJ2-1; TRBD2 matches at 11 bases. The V gene's germline CDR1 is SGHRS and CDR2 YFSETQ. J was trimmed by 7 bases and V by 1 base; bases with no gene match: 7. This CDR3 region has 16 residues. CDR3 region: CASSLLTSGIGNEQFF. For the CDR3, the DNA is TGCGCCAGCAGCTTGTTGACTAGCGGGATCGGGAATGAGCAGTTCTTC.

The V call is TRBV30, the J call TRBJ1-3; weak D call: TRBD1 (5 bases). The germline V gene has CDR1 GTSNPN and CDR2 SVGIG (reference sequence). Trimming removed 2 bases from V and 0 bases from J, with 20 bases in between. The CDR3 spans 18 residues. The CDR3 sequence: CAWSSGTPGPSSGNTIYF. The DNA of the CDR3 is TGTGCCTGGAGTTCGGGGACTCCCGGGCCGAGCTCTGGAAACACCATATATTTT.

This rearrangement joins TRBV13 to TRBJ2-1, with TRBD1 identical over 8 bases. This CDR3 region has 15 residues. Germline values: CDR1 PRHDT, CDR2 FYEKMQ (reference sequence). The junction had 9 bases not matched to a gene; V was cut back by 5 bases and J by 6 bases. CDR3 region: CASSRRGTGLNEQFF. DNA for the CDR3: TGTGCCAGCAGCCGACGCGGGACAGGCCTCAATGAGCAGTTCTTC.

CDR3 sequence: CASALIRVENTEAFF. The CDR3 DNA is TGTGCTAGTGCCCTAATCCGGGTCGAGAACACTGAAGCTTTCTTT. The rearrangement uses TRBV12-5 and TRBJ1-1; D not resolved. The germline CDR1 and CDR2 sequences are LGHNT and FRNRAP. This CDR3 contains 15 residues. The V end lost 7 bases, the J end lost 1 base, and 16 bases lay between the germline ends.

The chain uses TRBV25-1 and TRBJ1-2; 7 nucleotides agree with TRBD1. CDR1 and CDR2 (germline): MGHDK, SYGVNS. The CDR3 consists of 16 residues. The trim removed 4 bases at V and 4 bases at J, leaving 12 bases unmatched. The CDR3 DNA reads as TGTGCCAGCAGTGCTTTCGCCGGGACAGCGTCCTATGGCTACACCTTC. Amino acids: CASSAFAGTASYGYTF.

The chain couples TRBV7-3 to TRBJ1-3, with 8 bases matching TRBD1. CDR1 and CDR2 from the germline V gene are SGHTA and FQGTGA. V shed 5 bases, J shed 10 bases, and the junction held 10 bases outside the gene matches. The CDR3 runs 14 residues. In DNA form, the CDR3 reads TGTGCCAGCAGCCCGGACAGGGTCCTCGGAACCATATATTTT. This gives the protein CASSPDRVLGTIYF.

The genes are TRBV21-1 and TRBJ1-5; whether TRBD1, the table's D call, matches the DNA was not checked. TRBV21-1 is reported as a pseudogene. The CDR3 has 17 amino acids. Here the CDR3 DNA reads TGTGCCAGCAGGCCGGGACAGGGGATAATTAGCAATCAGCCCCAGCATTTT. This codes for CASRPGQGIISNQPQHF.

This clone has only one observation. The rearrangement uses TRBV5-4 and TRBJ1-2, with a possible D match to TRBD1 (6 bases). The length of the CDR3 is 13 residues. CDR1 is SGHNT and CDR2 is YYREEE in the germline V gene (reference sequence). The V and J ends lost 6 bases and 6 bases respectively, with 15 bases between them. The CDR3 region has the DNA TGTGCCAGCAACAGGATAAAGGGGGATGGCTACACCTTC. It translates to CASNRIKGDGYTF.

The DNA for the CDR3 is TGTGCCAGCAGTGAAAGGGGGGGCCGGGTCTATGGCTACACCTTC. It yields the protein CASSERGGRVYGYTF. The V call is TRBV6-1, the J call TRBJ1-2, with D maybe TRBD1 (6 bases). This CDR3 is 15 amino acids long. Per germline, CDR1 MNHNS and CDR2 SASEGT. V was cut by 2 bases and J by 4 bases, with 14 bases left in between.

This clone was counted between two and nine times. This chain uses TRBV3-1 (or the pseudogene TRBV3-2) with TRBJ2-7; D gene unclear. Germline V CDR1 and CDR2: LGHDT, YNNKEL (reference sequence). Between the trimmed V and J ends, which lost 5 bases and 0 bases, there was a span of 5 bases. This CDR3 has 12 residues. The CDR3 coding sequence is TGTGCCAGCAGCTCGAGCTCCTACGAGCAGTACTTC. This codes for CASSSSSYEQYF.

This chain uses TRBV11-2 with TRBJ1-4; 8 bases align to TRBD1. V shed 4 bases, J shed 15 bases, and the junction held 7 bases outside the gene matches. The CDR3 runs 12 residues. CDR1 SGHAT and CDR2 FQNNGV come from the germline V gene. CDR3 amino acids: CASSSDGQGLFF. DNA for the CDR3: TGTGCCAGCAGCTCAGATGGACAGGGATTGTTTTTT.